These 3 T cell receptor beta chains came from one sample sequenced in a study of blood T cells in healthy people across ages. PCR was performed a second time for roughly 6 to 12 cycles using a sample-barcoded 5' primer and a J-beta primer mix. TCRdb re-called the 5' RACE reads with MiXCR, one entry per CDR3 protein. The top ten hold more than 6% of the sample, which has roughly 1,700,000 distinct CDR3 sequences, about 28% seen once. The sample consisted of blood. The receptors stem from a woman younger than 45 in good health.

V is TRBV15 and J is TRBJ2-7; 10 positions agree with TRBD2. Germline trimming cut 0 bases from V and 9 bases from J; bases unmatched to any gene: 8. The CDR3 sequence is 15 residues long. Germline V gene sequence: CDR1 LNHNV, CDR2 YYDKDF (reference sequence). As DNA, the CDR3 is TGTGCCACCAGCAGAGACCGGCTAGCGGGAGACGGGCAGTACTTC. This codes for CATSRDRLAGDGQYF.

The genes are TRBV10-3 and TRBJ2-1; D gene uncertain. Trimming took off 7 bases at V and 8 bases at J, with 9 bases between the two ends. Germline lookup yields CDR1 ENHRY and CDR2 SYGVKD. This CDR3 spans 11 amino acids. Written as DNA, the CDR3 is TGTGCCATCAAGCAGTCCGATGAGCAGTTCTTC. As protein: CAIKQSDEQFF.

Only a few counts were recorded for this clonotype. The rearrangement links TRBV7-2 to TRBJ1-2, with D perhaps TRBD1 (5 bases). Per the germline V gene, CDR1 is SGHTA and CDR2 is FQGNSA. The CDR3 is made up of 17 amino acids. The V end lost 0 bases, the J end lost 4 bases, and 18 bases lay between the germline ends. CDR3 DNA sequence: TGTGCCAGCAGCTTAGCGCCTCCATCAGGGAGGTCCTATGGCTACACCTTC. Amino acid sequence: CASSLAPPSGRSYGYTF.